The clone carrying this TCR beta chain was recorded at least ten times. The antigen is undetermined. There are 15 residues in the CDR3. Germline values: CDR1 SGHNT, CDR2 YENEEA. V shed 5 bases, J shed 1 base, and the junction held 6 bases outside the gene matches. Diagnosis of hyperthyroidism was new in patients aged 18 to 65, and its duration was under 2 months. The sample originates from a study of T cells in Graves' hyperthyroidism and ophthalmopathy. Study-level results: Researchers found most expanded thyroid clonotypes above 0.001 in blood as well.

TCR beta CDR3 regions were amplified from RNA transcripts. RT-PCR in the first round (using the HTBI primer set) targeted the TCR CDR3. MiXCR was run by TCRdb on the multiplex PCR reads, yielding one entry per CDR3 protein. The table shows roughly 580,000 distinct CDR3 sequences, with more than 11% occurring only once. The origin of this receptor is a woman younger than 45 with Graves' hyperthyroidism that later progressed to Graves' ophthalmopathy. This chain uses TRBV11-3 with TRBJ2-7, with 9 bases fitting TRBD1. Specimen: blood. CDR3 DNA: TGTGCCAGCAGCACCCGGGACAGGGATTCCTACGAGCAGTACTTC. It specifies CASSTRDRDSYEQYF.